A single sample is the source of the 24 T cell receptor beta chains below, sequenced in a study of blood T cell repertoires in COVID-19. Clones were sequenced by immunoSEQ multiplex PCR, and TCRdb holds only the in-frame ones, with some missing. In the table there are over 200,000 clones, less than 90% of which are singletons. The sample taken for sequencing was peripheral blood. Receptor source: a man in his forties with acute or convalescent COVID-19.

The rearrangement uses TRBV29-1 and TRBJ2-2, with D possibly being TRBD2 (5 bases). The CDR3 sequence is 13 residues long. V dropped 5 bases and J dropped 2 bases, with 9 bases sitting between them. Germline CDR1 reads SQVTM; CDR2 reads ANQGSEA. The CDR3: CSVSGSNTGELFF. DNA for the CDR3: TGCAGCGTTTCGGGGTCTAACACCGGGGAGCTGTTTTTT.

This chain connects TRBV6-6 to TRBJ1-4; D unresolved. The CDR3 consists of 13 residues. CDR1 is MNHNY, CDR2 SVGAGI, per germline (reference sequence). V lost 2 bases and J 3 bases, leaving 4 bases between the germline ends. The CDR3: CASSYQSNEKLFF. The CDR3 DNA sequence: TGTGCCAGCAGTTACCAGTCTAATGAAAAACTGTTTTTT.

The CDR3 DNA reads as TGCGCCAGCTCACGAGTGGCGGGGAATGAAAAACTGTTTTTT. Amino acid sequence: CASSRVAGNEKLFF. The chain is built from TRBV5-1 and TRBJ1-4; D gene unclear. The CDR3 runs 14 residues. Germline assignment: CDR1 SGHRS and CDR2 YFSETQ. V was pared by 7 bases and J by 5 bases, with 15 bases between.

This sequence joins TRBV4-1 and TRBJ2-3; 8 bases agree with TRBD2. The germline V gene encodes CDR1 MGHRA and CDR2 YSYEKL. After removal of 0 bases from V and 5 bases from J, the junction contained 19 bases not matched to a gene. This CDR3 is built from 20 residues. This chain's CDR3 is CASSQDGPPGGNRGGDTQYF. The CDR3 coding sequence is TGCGCCAGCAGCCAAGATGGTCCGCCGGGAGGGAACCGGGGGGGAGATACGCAGTATTTT.

V usage is TRBV18 and J usage is TRBJ1-3; 10 positions match TRBD1. The CDR3 length is 15 residues. Germline V lookup: CDR1 KGHSH, CDR2 LQKENI. Germline trimming cut 3 bases from V and 6 bases from J; bases unmatched to any gene: 5. CDR3 DNA: TGTGCCAGCTCACCGGACAGGGGGGAGGAAAACACCATATATTTT. Encoded protein: CASSPDRGEENTIYF.

V usage is TRBV28 and J usage is TRBJ2-7; 7 positions match TRBD1. V dropped 10 bases and J dropped 0; count of bases not matched to a gene: 6. Germline V CDR1 and CDR2: MDHEN, SYDVKM. There are 13 residues in the CDR3. CDR3 coding DNA: TGTGCCACCCTGACAGGGATCTCCTACGAGCAGTACTTC. It encodes CATLTGISYEQYF.

This chain joins TRBV30 and TRBJ1-1; no firm D call. The CDR3 covers 14 residues. V was pared by 3 bases and J by 0 bases, with 11 bases between. Per the germline V gene, CDR1 is GTSNPN and CDR2 is SVGIG (reference sequence). This CDR3 is CAWSVTVLNTEAFF. DNA for the CDR3: TGTGCCTGGAGCGTTACAGTACTGAACACTGAAGCTTTCTTT.

The chain combines TRBV9 with TRBJ1-1; D is perhaps TRBD1 (6 bases). V shed 6 bases and J shed 1 base, with 16 bases lying between them. CDR1 and CDR2 from the germline V gene are SGDLS and YYNGEE. This CDR3 is 15 amino acids long. The CDR3 is CASNEWGQKNTEAFF. The CDR3 DNA reads as TGTGCCAGCAACGAATGGGGGCAAAAGAACACTGAAGCTTTCTTT.

The chain carries TRBV28 and TRBJ2-7; 13 bases map to TRBD2. Per germline, CDR1 MDHEN and CDR2 SYDVKM. This CDR3 spans 17 amino acids. The trim removed 6 bases at V and 1 base at J, leaving 9 bases unmatched. The CDR3 DNA reads TGTGCCAGCAGATCCGACCGGGGACTAGCGGGATCCTACGAGCAGTACTTC. Translating it yields CASRSDRGLAGSYEQYF.

The V gene is TRBV24-1, the J gene TRBJ1-5; D remains unclear. The CDR3 has 17 amino acids. The V gene's germline CDR1 is KGHDR and CDR2 SFDVKD. Trimming took 2 bases from V and 2 from J, leaving 15 bases between them. CDR3 residues: CATSDSPGSRGNQPQHF. The CDR3 DNA reads as TGTGCCACCAGTGATTCTCCGGGATCCCGGGGCAATCAGCCCCAGCATTTT.

The rearrangement uses TRBV6-5 and TRBJ1-5; D ambiguous. This CDR3 has 14 residues. V dropped 6 bases and J dropped 5 bases, with 14 bases sitting between them. Germline V gene sequence: CDR1 MNHEY, CDR2 SVGAGI. The CDR3 spells CASSRRRVDQPQHF. Here the CDR3 DNA reads TGTGCCAGCAGCCGCCGGCGGGTTGATCAGCCCCAGCATTTT.

As to this clone: The junction departs from the called germline gene at one end, perhaps through a read error. The chain employs TRBV7-7 and TRBJ2-7, with 10 bases matching TRBD1. CDR1 is SSHAT and CDR2 is FNYEAQ in the germline V gene (reference sequence). The CDR3 sequence is 16 residues long. CDR3 amino acids: CASSCAGTGESYEQYF. For the CDR3, the DNA is TGTGCTAGCAGCTGTGCCGGGACAGGGGAGAGCTACGAGCAGTACTTC.

V usage is TRBV30 and J usage is TRBJ1-2, with 9 bases identical to TRBD1. V shed 0 bases and J 2 bases; nucleotides not matched to a gene: 4. Looked up from germline, CDR1 is GTSNPN and CDR2 is SVGIG (reference sequence). This CDR3 spans 15 amino acids. Here the CDR3 reads CAWSVGGTGNYGYTF. The CDR3 DNA sequence: TGTGCCTGGAGTGTGGGAGGGACAGGGAACTATGGCTACACCTTC.

The sample holds one count of this clone. Here the CDR3 DNA reads TGCGCCAGCAGTCCGGGGGTACTAGCCAAAAACATTCAGTACTTC. This sequence encodes CASSPGVLAKNIQYF. This rearrangement joins TRBV5-1 to TRBJ2-4; maybe TRBD2 (6 bases). The CDR3 covers 15 residues. From germline, CDR1 is SGHRS and CDR2 YFSETQ. V was pared by 5 bases and J by 0 bases, with 12 bases between. Combining the CDR3 with reference TRBV5-1 and TRBJ2-4 gives the whole variable domain KAGVTQTPRYLIKTRGQQVTLSCSPISGHRSVSWYQQTPGQGLQFLFEYFSETQRNKGNFPGRFSGRQFSNSRSEMNVSTLELGDSALYLCASSPGVLAKNIQYFGAGTRLSVL.

This sequence joins TRBV11-3 and TRBJ2-5; TRBD1 agrees at 8 bases. The V and J ends lost 1 base and 5 bases, in that order; junction bases with no gene match: 15. The CDR3 is 18 amino acids. Germline CDR1 reads SGHNT; CDR2 reads YENEEA. The CDR3 DNA sequence: TGTGCCAGCAGCTTAGGACCGGGGCGAACAGGGGGGTTGGAGACCCAGTACTTC. Amino acids: CASSLGPGRTGGLETQYF.

The rearrangement uses TRBV30 and TRBJ2-1; D is perhaps TRBD2 (5 bases). The germline gives CDR1 GTSNPN, CDR2 SVGIG (reference sequence). The CDR3 loop spans 13 amino acids. Trimming shortened V by 1 base and J by 9 bases, and 13 bases separated the two germline ends. CDR3: CAWSGSPAGEQFF. The CDR3 coding sequence is TGTGCCTGGAGTGGATCCCCCGCGGGTGAGCAGTTCTTC.

The chain uses TRBV6-5 and TRBJ1-2; D call uncertain. CDR3 length: 11 amino acids. Germline loops: CDR1 MNHEY, CDR2 SVGAGI. V lost 6 bases and J lost 3, with 5 bases in between. CDR3 in amino acids: CASRQHYGYTF. CDR3 coding DNA: TGTGCCAGCAGACAGCACTATGGCTACACCTTC.

The chain joins TRBV10-3 to TRBJ1-4, with D perhaps TRBD1 (5 bases). Trimming left V 2 bases short and J 8 bases short, with 12 bases between. Germline V lookup: CDR1 ENHRY, CDR2 SYGVKD. The CDR3 totals 14 residues. CDR3: CAISEMYGGEKLFF. The CDR3, as DNA: TGTGCCATCAGTGAGATGTACGGGGGAGAAAAACTGTTTTTT.

The chain recombines TRBV28 with TRBJ2-1, with TRBD1 matching over 8 bases. Trimming took 2 bases from V and 9 from J; bases not matched to a gene: 9. The germline V gene has CDR1 MDHEN and CDR2 SYDVKM. This CDR3 region has 15 residues. CDR3: CASSLRRGRWSEQFF. CDR3 DNA: TGTGCCAGCAGTTTACGCAGGGGGCGTTGGAGTGAGCAGTTCTTC.

This clone was detected once. The chain links TRBV27 to TRBJ1-5, with TRBD1 matching over 12 bases. Germline values: CDR1 MNHEY, CDR2 SMNVEV (reference sequence). The CDR3 is 15 amino acids. The V and J ends lost 3 bases and 7 bases, in that order; junction bases with no gene match: 4. The CDR3 region is CASSFGTGGEQPQHF. The CDR3 region has the DNA TGTGCCAGCAGTTTTGGGACAGGGGGCGAACAGCCCCAGCATTTT.

On this clone: A junction boundary mismatches the germline segment, possibly from a read error. The gene calls are TRBV7-7 and TRBJ2-2; TRBD2 agrees at 10 bases. CDR3 length equals 16 residues. Germline CDR1 and CDR2: SSHAT and FNYEAQ (reference sequence). The CDR3 sequence: CASSFSLAGDTGELFF. The CDR3 nucleotides are TGTGCTAGCAGCTTTAGTCTAGCGGGAGACACCGGGGAGCTGTTTTTT.

The chain links TRBV5-1 to TRBJ2-3; D is perhaps TRBD1 (5 bases). The CDR3 runs 16 residues. Germline CDR1 is SGHRS and CDR2 is YFSETQ. V lost 3 bases to trimming and J lost 0 bases, with 14 bases between them. CDR3 amino acids: CASSSTGEPSTDTQYF. In nucleotides, the CDR3 is TGCGCCAGCAGCTCAACAGGTGAACCTAGCACAGATACGCAGTATTTT. The variable domain in full, completed from reference TRBV5-1 and TRBJ2-3, reads KAGVTQTPRYLIKTRGQQVTLSCSPISGHRSVSWYQQTPGQGLQFLFEYFSETQRNKGNFPGRFSGRQFSNSRSEMNVSTLELGDSALYLCASSSTGEPSTDTQYFGPGTRLTVL.

This clone was seen a single time. The chain has TRBV19 and TRBJ1-2; D is uncertain. The V end was cut by 0 bases, the J end by 2 bases, with 10 bases between. Looked up from germline, CDR1 is LNHDA and CDR2 is SQIVND (reference sequence). The length of the CDR3 is 15 residues. Here the CDR3 reads CASSIDTDINYGYTF. CDR3 nucleotides: TGTGCCAGTAGTATAGATACTGACATAAACTATGGCTACACCTTC.

This rearrangement joins TRBV7-6 to TRBJ2-3; TRBD2 agrees at 11 bases. The V segment lost 1 base and the J segment 0 bases; nucleotides outside the gene matches: 6. Germline V CDR1 and CDR2: SGHVS, FNYEAQ. The CDR3 loop spans 18 amino acids. CDR3 region: CASSLGPSGGPSTDTQYF. In DNA, the CDR3 is TGTGCCAGCAGCTTAGGCCCTAGCGGGGGGCCTAGCACAGATACGCAGTATTTT.